These 16 T cell receptor beta chains were all obtained from the same sample, sequenced in a study of vaccination and CD4 T cells after COVID-19. This sample's time point: late sampling 161 to 241 days after vaccination in a few convalescent patients. A single record per CDR3 protein comes from TCRdb applying MiXCR to the PCR reads. The table shows some 33,000 distinct CDR3 sequences, with around 33% occurring only once. The sample here was CD4+ T cells from blood, taken about 7 months after SARS-CoV-2 vaccination. These receptor sequences come from a human donor who had recovered from COVID-19.

This clonotype was seen a handful of times. This chain joins TRBV7-8 and TRBJ2-7; 9 positions match TRBD1. The V and J ends lost 3 bases and 4 bases, in that order; junction bases with no gene match: 7. The CDR3 spans 15 residues. From germline, CDR1 is SGHVS and CDR2 FQNEAQ. CDR3 sequence reads: CASSLLGQGMYEQYF. In nucleotides, the CDR3 is TGTGCCAGCAGCTTGTTGGGACAGGGTATGTACGAGCAGTACTTC.

The chain has TRBV28 and TRBJ1-1, with a possible D match to TRBD1 (5 bases). The CDR3 has 14 residues. Germline lookup yields CDR1 MDHEN and CDR2 SYDVKM. V was shortened by 3 bases and J by 7 bases, with 15 bases between the two germline ends. The CDR3 here is CASSLPRDEGEAFF. The CDR3 nucleotides are TGTGCCAGCAGTTTGCCCAGGGATGAGGGTGAAGCTTTCTTT.

The V call is TRBV20-1, the J call TRBJ1-2, with D hard to call. V dropped 5 bases and J dropped 8 bases, with 30 bases sitting between them. This CDR3 spans 17 amino acids. Per germline, CDR1 DFQATT and CDR2 SNEGSKA (reference sequence). The CDR3 is CSAEAHDSWYPTNGYTF. CDR3 sequence (DNA): TGCAGTGCTGAGGCCCACGACTCTTGGTACCCAACGAACGGCTACACCTTC.

This clonotype was observed a handful of times. The chain has TRBV10-1 and TRBJ1-5; D ambiguous. V was cut by 4 bases and J by 5 bases, with 9 bases left in between. Germline V lookup: CDR1 WNHNN, CDR2 SYGVQD (reference sequence). The CDR3 is made up of 13 amino acids. The CDR3 here is CASSGGWDQPQHF. In DNA form, the CDR3 reads TGCGCCAGCAGTGGAGGATGGGATCAGCCCCAGCATTTT.

The rearrangement joins TRBV28 to TRBJ2-7, with a tentative D call TRBD1 (5 bases). This CDR3 is 14 amino acids long. Germline values: CDR1 MDHEN, CDR2 SYDVKM. Trimming took 10 bases from V and 1 from J, leaving 17 bases between them. CDR3 in amino acids: CAIQRPPGSYEQYF. Here the CDR3 DNA reads TGTGCCATCCAACGACCCCCAGGGTCCTACGAGCAGTACTTC. The full variable domain, in which reference TRBV28 and TRBJ2-7 provide the parts outside the CDR3, is DVKVTQSSRYLVKRTGEKVFLECVQDMDHENMFWYRQDPGLGLRLIYFSYDVKMKEKGDIPEGYSVSREKKERFSLILESASTNQTSMYLCAIQRPPGSYEQYFGPGTRLTVT.

The V and J genes are TRBV7-9 and TRBJ2-1, with 8 positions matching TRBD2. The CDR3 runs to 16 residues. The germline CDR1 and CDR2 sequences are SEHNR and FQNEAQ (reference sequence). V dropped 5 bases and J dropped 6; count of bases not matched to a gene: 12. CDR3 region: CASSLYAGGFFNEQFF. For the CDR3, the DNA is TGTGCCAGCAGCCTATACGCGGGGGGCTTCTTCAATGAGCAGTTCTTC.

The chain combines TRBV20-1 with TRBJ2-1; 7 bases line up with TRBD2. V shed 3 bases, J shed 5 bases, and the junction held 10 bases outside the gene matches. CDR1 DFQATT and CDR2 SNEGSKA come from the germline V gene (reference sequence). The CDR3 consists of 15 residues. CDR3 DNA sequence: TGCAGTGCTAGCTCCACGGGGGAGGGAAACAATGAGCAGTTCTTC. Encoded protein: CSASSTGEGNNEQFF.

This clonotype turned up a few times. The rearrangement joins TRBV20-1 to TRBJ2-7; D gene ambiguous. CDR3 length equals 14 residues. The V gene's germline CDR1 is DFQATT and CDR2 SNEGSKA (reference sequence). V lost 0 bases to trimming and J lost 3 bases, with 12 bases between them. The CDR3 loop is CSARDNYNDYEQYF. The CDR3, as DNA: TGCAGTGCTAGAGATAACTACAATGACTACGAGCAGTACTTC.

This sequence joins TRBV21-1 and TRBJ1-6. TRBV21-1 is a recognized pseudogene. This CDR3 is built from 15 residues. This chain's CDR3 is CASSTRFPAASPLHF. The CDR3 nucleotides read TGTGCCAGCAGCACCCGTTTCCCTGCCGCTTCACCCCTCCACTTT.

This clonotype was recorded only once. The chain recombines TRBV10-3 with TRBJ2-7, with 7 bases identical to TRBD1. The CDR3 extends over 12 amino acids. Germline lookup yields CDR1 ENHRY and CDR2 SYGVKD. V lost 6 bases to trimming and J lost 5 bases; unmatched junction nucleotides: 4. The CDR3 here is CAISVDRNEQYF. CDR3 DNA: TGTGCCATCAGCGTGGACAGGAACGAGCAGTACTTC.

This clonotype was picked up a small number of times. The V and J genes are TRBV20-1 and TRBJ2-2; D gene uncertain. The germline CDR1 and CDR2 sequences are DFQATT and SNEGSKA (reference sequence). This CDR3 contains 13 residues. V was shortened by 3 bases and J by 4 bases, with 9 bases between the two germline ends. The CDR3 is CSARKFGTGELFF. Written as DNA, the CDR3 is TGCAGTGCTAGGAAGTTTGGCACCGGGGAGCTGTTTTTT.

The chain joins TRBV24-1 to TRBJ2-3, with 7 bases fitting TRBD2. Germline CDR1 is KGHDR and CDR2 is SFDVKD. The CDR3 consists of 15 residues. V lost 7 bases to trimming and J lost 0 bases; unmatched junction nucleotides: 6. CDR3 DNA: TGTGCCACCAGGAAAACTAGCGCTAGCACAGATACGCAGTATTTT. This gives the protein CATRKTSASTDTQYF.

CDR3 in DNA: TGCAGTGCTAGACCAATAGACAGGGGGGCCAAAAACATTCAGTACTTC. Protein product: CSARPIDRGAKNIQYF. V is TRBV20-1 and J is TRBJ2-4, with 9 bases identical to TRBD1. This CDR3 spans 16 amino acids. Germline-derived CDR1 and CDR2 are DFQATT and SNEGSKA (reference sequence). J was trimmed by 1 base and V by 2 bases; bases with no gene match: 6.

This clonotype was detected many times. The chain is built from TRBV6-4 and TRBJ1-1, with TRBD1 identical over 10 bases. The germline CDR1 and CDR2 sequences are MRHNA and SNTAGT. CDR3 length: 17 amino acids. Trimming at V came to 2 bases and at J to 5 bases, leaving 11 bases not matched to a gene. CDR3 coding DNA: TGTGCCAGCAGTGACCGACAGGGGGCGCGGAGTAGAACTGAAGCTTTCTTT. Translating gives CASSDRQGARSRTEAFF.

The chain joins TRBV28 to TRBJ2-5, with D hard to call. The CDR3 totals 16 residues. The germline V gene encodes CDR1 MDHEN and CDR2 SYDVKM. The V and J ends lost 7 bases and 1 base respectively, with 19 bases between them. CDR3 coding DNA: TGTGCCAGCACCGCCTACGGAACGTATAGCCAAGAGACCCAGTACTTC. Translation: CASTAYGTYSQETQYF.

The sample holds a few counts of this clonotype. The chain carries TRBV20-1 and TRBJ2-3; D assignment may be TRBD1 or TRBD2 (5 bases each). V lost 0 bases and J lost 0, with 7 bases in between. CDR3 length: 14 amino acids. CDR1 DFQATT and CDR2 SNEGSKA come from the germline V gene (reference sequence). The CDR3 sequence: CSARDGTSTDTQYF. CDR3 nucleotides: TGCAGTGCTAGAGATGGGACGAGCACAGATACGCAGTATTTT.